This T cell receptor beta chain derives from a study of cytomegalovirus exposure and HLA in healthy donors. At the level of the study: Some 90 million unique TCRs from HLA-typed donors were held in an early data release.

The PCR had 60 Vbeta and 13 Jbeta primers. TCRdb's table, derived via immunoSEQ multiplex PCR, lists solely in-frame clones and lacks some. This sample has 100,000 to 150,000 clones, with approximately 78% found just once. Study-wide findings and caveats: Some V segments, TRBV6-2 and TRBV6-3 among them, were indistinguishable and were therefore excluded. There were reportedly fewer N-insertions in an Asian-associated ancestry cluster than the roughly 670-donor mean, in a later analysis.

The CDR3 has 13 residues. Germline trimming cut 4 bases from V and 9 bases from J; bases unmatched to any gene: 4. Germline CDR1 and CDR2: SSHAT and FNYEAQ (reference sequence). A note on this clone: Its antigen is as yet unknown.

All donors participated as healthy donors of bone marrow. The V gene is TRBV7-7, the J gene TRBJ2-7, with 12 bases matching TRBD1. This receptor was taken from a female donor in good health and CMV-seronegative. The sample comprised PBMCs. Written as DNA, the CDR3 is TGTGCCAGCAGCTCCGGGACAGGGGGCGTGCAGTACTTC. Amino acid sequence: CASSSGTGGVQYF.